This TCR beta chain was recorded in a study of T cells of healthy individuals. The CDR3 has 15 amino acids. V lost 3 bases, J lost 5 bases, and 5 bases stayed unmatched. Each CDR3 protein gets one entry after TCRdb re-called the 5' RACE reads with MiXCR. Altogether 60,000 to 75,000 distinct CDR3 sequences are present, around 15% being singletons, with the ten largest covering approximately 4.7%. In its sample, this clonotype was seen once. The clonotype originates from a human donor in good health. V usage is TRBV12-3 or TRBV12-4 and J usage is TRBJ1-3; TRBD1 agrees at 9 bases. CDR3 loop: CASSFTGTGRNTIYF. In DNA form, the CDR3 reads TGTGCCAGCAGTTTTACCGGGACAGGGAGAAACACCATATATTTT.